The entry below gives a single T cell receptor (beta chain) sequence along with its context. This clone came up once. Its antigen is still unknown. Nothing much larger sits one base from this clone, and base qualities are not available. These data come from a study of T cell repertoires in ileal Crohn's disease (dated by TCRdb to 2018 to 2020). About the full investigation: The median duration of disease was 7.9 years, and at the time of surgery 35% of patients were active smokers. Every patient underwent surgery because of a complication, which was stricturing disease in approximately 61% and penetrating disease in about 40%. About half of the patients received postoperative therapy: ten to eleven received thiopurines and 18 received anti-TNF agents. M6 samples consisted of neoterminal ileum biopsies collected during postoperative colonoscopy. A prospective multicentre cohort supplied the 45 to 60 Crohn's disease patients whose TCR repertoires were analysed. The study was conducted in parallel with a multicentre cohort that was designed to identify predictors of early endoscopic recurrence following ileocolonic resection. Endoscopic postoperative recurrence was defined as a Rutgeerts score above i0. The study sequenced 150 to 200 mucosal samples from roughly 60 patients, taken at several locations on the surgical specimen and at postoperative endoscopy. Paper-wide results and their limitations: Compared with non-smokers, patients who were active smokers at surgery showed a significantly higher proportion of clonal expansions (about 27% vs 20%, p=0.02). Only a subgroup of patients, of unstated size, had their mucosal CD4 and CD8 T cells sorted and sequenced. The timing of postoperative endoscopy varied within the first year after surgery, and the median delay was around 6.9 months. Higher high-frequency clone percentages at surgery were associated with endoscopic recurrence; all patients with clonality above 26.8% (18/57) had recurrence. Sorted CD8 T cells carried more high-frequency clones than CD4 T cells, suggesting mucosal expansions were mainly CD8.

According to the study, the label for this sample's time point signals: neoterminal ileum biopsy at postoperative endoscopy, about 6 months after surgery. Adults with ileal or ileocolonic Crohn's disease and an indication for ileocolonic resection were eligible for inclusion. Whole ileal mucosal biopsies were stored frozen at -80°C before DNA extraction. Genomic DNA was isolated from frozen whole biopsies using a TRizol-based method, and the DNA was quantified with a NanoDrop 2000 spectrophotometer. For commercial TCRB immunosequencing, approximately 480 nanograms of biopsy DNA were submitted for each sample. Adaptive Biotechnology amplified the CDR3 regions from genomic DNA with a two-step multiplex PCR designed to control amplification bias. Primers covering every V and J gene segment were used in the first PCR, while barcodes and Illumina adapters were added in the second PCR. CDR3 libraries were sequenced using an Illumina instrument. Concerning the study's data processing: Analysis combined the vendor-provided pipelines with custom analysis of raw data in R/Bioconductor under R version 3.3.0. Clonality, which ranges from 0 to 1, was calculated as the inverse of the normalised Shannon entropy across all productive clones. High-frequency clones were defined as the repertoire share of the top 100 clones, retaining only clones passing a 95% confidence test. Repertoire diversity was measured with the Simpson index, and overlap between samples was measured with the Morisita-Horn index. TCRdb provides this immuneACCESS table in a form limited to in-frame rearrangements. Some clones are lacking; in checked studies, under half of them reflect an unresolved V gene, and why the rest are absent is not known. V and J calls and clone size are those listed in that table; D and trimming were worked out from the DNA. In this sample the table shows 15,000 to 20,000 clones, around 70% of which occur a single time. Around 4% of the sample is held by the ten biggest clonotypes.

Inclusive of the bounding cysteine and phenylalanine, the CDR3 is 17 residues long. Only the CDR3 portion is preserved as DNA: 51 bases, with reading frame beginning at the first base. The germline V gene encodes CDR1 GTSNPN and CDR2 SVGIG (reference sequence). Unmatched junction bases come to 4, with V trimmed by 3 bases and J by 0 bases. The origin of this receptor is an adult with Crohn's disease. Material: ileal tissue. The V gene is TRBV30 and the J gene is TRBJ1-6, and TRBD1 matches 11 of the central bases. The DNA sequence is TGTGCCTGGAGGGACAGGGGGCCGAGCTCCTATAATTCACCCCTCCACTTT. Its protein reads: CAWRDRGPSSYNSPLHF.